This record concerns one T cell receptor (beta chain) sequence. Its antigen specificity is not known. Base qualities are missing; no much larger clone stands one base away. TCRbeta CDR3 regions were sequenced with the immunoSEQ Assay. After extraction, genomic DNA underwent amplification by bias-controlled multiplex PCR, followed by high-throughput sequencing. The authors processed their data as follows. Collapsing and filtering of sequences were performed to quantify the absolute abundance of each unique TCRbeta CDR3 region. Usable DNA was measured by amplifying reference genes present in all nucleated cells, and TCRbeta template counts were normalized to that usable DNA to estimate T cell fraction. Repertoire TCRs were annotated as SARS-CoV-2-specific by exact matching of V gene, CDR3 amino acid sequence and J gene to a known reactive TCR set. MIRA supplied the reference SARS-CoV-2 TCR set, which was filtered for enrichment in COVID-19-positive ImmuneCODE repertoires so that public or cross-reactive TCRs were removed. Based on the MIRA antigens, annotated TCRs were further analysed at the level of specific ORF or position within ORF. Breadth was defined as the number of annotated unique rearrangements divided by the total number of unique productive rearrangements, and depth was defined as the summed frequency of the annotated unique rearrangements. Two-sided Wilcoxon rank-sum tests were used to compare TCR breadth between groups. In TCRdb, the immuneACCESS table is reduced to in-frame sequences with V and J assigned. These tables do not hold every clone; where another copy was compared, an unresolved V gene accounts for under half, and the others remain unexplained. V, J and clone size are taken as reported in that table, and D and trimming were inferred from the DNA itself. Counted in this sample were about 370,000 clones; more than 85% of them appeared once. The biggest ten clones account for about 3.6% of the sample.

Read against the paper, the sample's treatment or condition label means: some 20 received Ad26.COV2.S at low or high dose, single or two shots; several received placebo; per-sample allocation not given. For vaccine and placebo recipients, repertoires were sequenced using samples collected on day 63 after the first injection. In Cohort 1b, more than 20 adults aged 18-55 years were enrolled at a single site in Boston, USA, between 29 July and 7 August 2020. Ad26.COV2.S consisted of a replication-incompetent adenovirus type 26 vector by which a prefusion-stabilized SARS-CoV-2 spike protein from the original Wuhan strain was expressed. These data originate in a study of Ad26.COV2.S vaccination and SARS-CoV-2 variants (dated by TCRdb to about 2021). Regarding the complete study: Vaccine-arm donors were drawn from COV1001, a multicentre, randomized, double-blind, placebo-controlled phase I-IIa trial of Ad26.COV2.S in healthy adults. Participants in the trial were split at random into five groups of five each, receiving low-dose or high-dose Ad26.COV2.S once or twice, or else placebo on both occasions. Investigators remained blinded to trial group allocation during experiments and outcome assessment. Ad26.COV2.S was administered intramuscularly at a dose of 5x10^10 or 1x10^11 viral particles, either as one shot or as two shots given 56 days apart. Sequencing of the TCRbeta repertoire served to evaluate the specificity and breadth of SARS-CoV-2-reactive T cell receptors following Ad26.COV2.S vaccination. The TCR-sequenced set comprised roughly 30 samples: around 20 Ad26.COV2.S vaccine recipients, 5 placebo recipients and 8 SARS-CoV-2 convalescent individuals.

Study-wide conclusions, independent of this receptor: Ad26.COV2.S recipients had higher spike-specific TCR breadth than placebo recipients (P = 0.0014). Vaccine and placebo recipients had comparable non-spike TCR breadth, which fits with the vaccine containing only spike. The study was not powered for comparison of responses between vaccine doses or regimens. The authors noted that the TCR breadth and depth analyses may have underestimated total T cell responses. After vaccination, spike-specific CD8+ and CD4+ T cell responses were reported to show substantial breadth.

This material consisted of peripheral blood, taken in a trial of Ad26.COV2.S vaccine versus placebo. The sequence came from a person between 18 and 60 years old who received the Ad26.COV2.S COVID-19 vaccine or a placebo.

The CDR3 protein is CASSEWQGNNQPQHF. The bases are TGCGCCAGCAGTGAGTGGCAGGGGAACAATCAGCCCCAGCATTTT. Recombination joined TRBV10-2 with TRBJ1-5; perhaps TRBD1 is the D gene, with 6 bases matching. Based on the germline V gene, the CDR1 and CDR2 sequences are WSHSY and SAAADI. The junction carries 10 bases between V and J, which are trimmed by 1 base and 3 bases respectively. The CDR3 runs 15 residues from the cysteine to the phenylalanine. Just CDR3 DNA is preserved here, 45 bases in frame from base 1.